This T cell receptor (beta chain) was profiled in a study of Ad26.COV2.S vaccination and SARS-CoV-2 variants. Study conclusions and caveats: Overall T cell responses may have been underestimated by the analyses of TCR breadth and depth. Among vaccine recipients, spike-specific TCR breadth exceeded that of placebo recipients.

Method: immunoSEQ multiplex PCR; TCRdb's copy keeps in-frame clones and lacks some. The data contain 120,000 to 150,000 clones, 80% to 90% of them singletons. Comment on this clone: Its target is unknown.

Germline V CDR1 and CDR2: MGHRA, YSYEKL. The CDR3 is 16 residues long. The V end lost 4 bases, the J end lost 6 bases, and 18 bases lay between the germline ends. The receptor comes from a human donor who had recovered from COVID-19. V and J are TRBV4-1 and TRBJ2-2, with D possibly TRBD2 on 5 matching bases. The sample was peripheral blood, taken after recovery from COVID-19. The CDR3 protein is CASSPQTTLAAGELFF. In DNA form, the CDR3 reads TGCGCCAGCAGCCCCCAGACTACCTTAGCAGCCGGGGAGCTGTTTTTT.